This passage covers 10 T cell receptor beta chains from one sample sequenced in a study of T cells in Graves' hyperthyroidism and ophthalmopathy. Researchers took RNA transcripts and amplified the TCR beta CDR3 regions from them. Carried out on the TCR CDR3, a first-round RT-PCR used the HTBI primer set. TCRdb redid the calling of the multiplex PCR reads with MiXCR, one entry per CDR3 protein. This table has 300,000 to 400,000 distinct CDR3 sequences, roughly 18% appearing once. The sample taken for sequencing was blood. The receptors originated from a woman aged 50 to 60 with Graves' hyperthyroidism.

This clonotype has a handful of counts. This chain links TRBV2 with TRBJ2-1, with unresolved D. The CDR3 loop spans 11 amino acids. Trimming took off 7 bases at V and 7 bases at J, with 8 bases between the two ends. Germline assignment: CDR1 SNHLY and CDR2 FYNNEI. CDR3 region: CASTPLNEQFF. CDR3 DNA sequence: TGTGCCAGCACCCCATTAAATGAGCAGTTCTTC.

This clonotype was seen ten or more times. This sequence joins TRBV30 and TRBJ2-5; 8 positions agree with TRBD2. The CDR3 is 13 amino acids. Trimming cost V 8 bases and J 5 bases; bases outside gene matches: 10. Germline V CDR1 and CDR2: GTSNPN, SVGIG (reference sequence). The CDR3 sequence: CAASGAGVETQYF. The CDR3, as DNA: TGTGCCGCCTCAGGAGCGGGGGTTGAGACCCAGTACTTC.

The chain combines TRBV7-8 with TRBJ2-1, with 7 bases lining up with TRBD1. With V trimmed by 3 bases and J by 10 bases, 6 bases remained unmatched. Germline-derived CDR1 and CDR2 are SGHVS and FQNEAQ. The CDR3 has 13 amino acids. CDR3 residues: CASSFITGDEQFF. Written as DNA, the CDR3 is TGTGCCAGCAGCTTTATTACAGGGGACGAGCAGTTCTTC. Based on the CDR3 plus reference TRBV7-8 and TRBJ2-1, the full variable domain is GAGVSQSPRYKVAKRGQDVALRCDPISGHVSLFWYQQALGQGPEFLTYFQNEAQLDKSGLPSDRFFAERPEGSVSTLKIQRTQQEDSAVYLCASSFITGDEQFFGPGTRLTVL.

This clonotype has a count of ten or more. The chain joins TRBV2 to TRBJ2-7; D may be TRBD1 (6 bases). CDR3 length: 14 residues. Trimming removed 5 bases from V and 3 bases from J, with 14 bases in between. CDR1 SNHLY and CDR2 FYNNEI come from the germline V gene. The CDR3 coding sequence is TGTGCCAGCAGTCCGGACAGCTCCTACTACGAGCAGTACTTC. It yields the protein CASSPDSSYYEQYF.

The chain has TRBV9 and TRBJ2-5, with TRBD2 matching 16 bases. The length of the CDR3 is 20 residues. V shed 1 base and J 4 bases; nucleotides not matched to a gene: 13. Germline assignment: CDR1 SGDLS and CDR2 YYNGEE. The CDR3 DNA sequence: TGTGCCAGCAGCGTATCCTCTCCGGGACTAGCGGGGGGGCCGACAGAGACCCAGTACTTC. It yields the protein CASSVSSPGLAGGPTETQYF.

The chain links TRBV6-2 or TRBV6-3 to TRBJ2-7; the match to TRBD1 covers 7 bases. The V gene's germline CDR1 is MNHEY and CDR2 SVGEGT. Trimming removed 0 bases from V and 5 bases from J; junction bases left unmatched: 13. This CDR3 region has 17 residues. The CDR3 loop is CASSYSAPSGTAHEQYV. In DNA form, the CDR3 reads TGTGCCAGCAGTTACTCGGCCCCCTCCGGGACAGCCCACGAGCAGTACGTC.

This chain joins TRBV12-3 or TRBV12-4 and TRBJ2-1; 7 nucleotides agree with TRBD1. This CDR3 has 17 amino acids. J lost 3 bases, V lost 6 bases, and 14 bases had no gene match. The CDR3 loop is CASSLFSGTASYNEQFF. The DNA for the CDR3 is TGTGCCAGCAGCCTTTTTTCAGGGACAGCGAGCTACAATGAGCAGTTCTTC.

This clonotype appeared many times. This rearrangement joins TRBV2 to TRBJ2-7; no clear D. This CDR3 has 10 amino acids. CDR1 and CDR2 from the germline V gene are SNHLY and FYNNEI. V was pared by 6 bases and J by 2 bases, with 2 bases between. CDR3 amino acids: CASSAYEQYV. Written as DNA, the CDR3 is TGTGCCAGCAGCGCCTACGAGCAGTACGTC.

This chain joins TRBV27 and TRBJ1-1, with D possibly matching TRBD1 (6 bases). Deletions cut 3 bases from V and 1 base from J, with 15 bases between. In germline, CDR1 is MNHEY, CDR2 SMNVEV (reference sequence). This CDR3 is built from 16 residues. The CDR3 protein is CASSFWGGHANTEAFF. In DNA form, the CDR3 reads TGTGCCAGCAGTTTCTGGGGGGGACACGCGAACACTGAAGCTTTCTTT.

V and J are TRBV9 and TRBJ2-2; 7 bases map to TRBD2. CDR1 is SGDLS, CDR2 YYNGEE, per germline. The CDR3 sequence is 15 residues long. J was trimmed by 4 bases and V by 3 bases; bases with no gene match: 6. CDR3 nucleotides: TGTGCCAGCAGCGCCAGCGGGGCGAGCACCGGGGAGCTGTTTTTT. This gives the protein CASSASGASTGELFF. Drawing the rest from reference TRBV9 and TRBJ2-2, the complete variable domain is DSGVTQTPKHLITATGQRVTLRCSPRSGDLSVYWYQQSLDQGLQFLIQYYNGEERAKGNILERFSAQQFPDLHSELNLSSLELGDSALYFCASSASGASTGELFFGEGSRLTVL.